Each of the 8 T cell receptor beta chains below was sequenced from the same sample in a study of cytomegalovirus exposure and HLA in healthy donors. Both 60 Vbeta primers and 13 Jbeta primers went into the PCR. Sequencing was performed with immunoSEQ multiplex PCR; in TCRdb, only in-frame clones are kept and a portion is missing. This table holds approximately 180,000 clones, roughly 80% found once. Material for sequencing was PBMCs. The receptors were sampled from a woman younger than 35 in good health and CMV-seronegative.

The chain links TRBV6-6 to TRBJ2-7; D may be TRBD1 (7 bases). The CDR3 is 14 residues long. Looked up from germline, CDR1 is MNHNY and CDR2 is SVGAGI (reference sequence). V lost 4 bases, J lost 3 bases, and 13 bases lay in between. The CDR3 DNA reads TGTGCCAGCAGTTTGCCAGGGGGGCTCTACGAGCAGTACTTC. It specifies CASSLPGGLYEQYF.

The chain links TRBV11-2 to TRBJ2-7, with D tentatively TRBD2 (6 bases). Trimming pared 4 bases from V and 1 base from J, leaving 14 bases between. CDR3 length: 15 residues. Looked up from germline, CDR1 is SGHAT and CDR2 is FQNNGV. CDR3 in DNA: TGTGCCAGCAGCTCAGACTGGGGGACTTCCTACGAGCAGTACTTC. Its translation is CASSSDWGTSYEQYF.

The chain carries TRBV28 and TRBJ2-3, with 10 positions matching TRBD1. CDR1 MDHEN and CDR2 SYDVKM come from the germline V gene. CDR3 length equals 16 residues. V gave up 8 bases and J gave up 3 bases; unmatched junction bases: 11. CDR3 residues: CASHAWGQGLTDTQYF. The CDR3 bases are TGTGCCAGCCACGCCTGGGGACAGGGGTTGACAGATACGCAGTATTTT.

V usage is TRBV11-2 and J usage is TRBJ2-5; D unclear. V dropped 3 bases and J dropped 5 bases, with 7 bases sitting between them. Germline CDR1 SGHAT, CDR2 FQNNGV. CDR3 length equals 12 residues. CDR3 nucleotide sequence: TGTGCCAGCAGCTTGGAGTCCGAGACCCAGTACTTC. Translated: CASSLESETQYF.

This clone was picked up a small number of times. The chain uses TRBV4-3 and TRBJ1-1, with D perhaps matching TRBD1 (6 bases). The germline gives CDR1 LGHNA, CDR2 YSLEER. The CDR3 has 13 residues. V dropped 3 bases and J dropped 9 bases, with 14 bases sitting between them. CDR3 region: CASSHPQGSQAFF. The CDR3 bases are TGCGCCAGCAGCCACCCCCAGGGGTCCCAAGCTTTCTTT.

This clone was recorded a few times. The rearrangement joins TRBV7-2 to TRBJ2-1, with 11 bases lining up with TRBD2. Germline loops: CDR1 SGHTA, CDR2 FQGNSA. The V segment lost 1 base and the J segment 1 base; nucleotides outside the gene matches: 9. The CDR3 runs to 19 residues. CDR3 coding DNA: TGTGCCAGCAGCTTAGTCGCTAGCGGGAGGCCCCAATCCTACAATGAGCAGTTCTTC. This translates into CASSLVASGRPQSYNEQFF.

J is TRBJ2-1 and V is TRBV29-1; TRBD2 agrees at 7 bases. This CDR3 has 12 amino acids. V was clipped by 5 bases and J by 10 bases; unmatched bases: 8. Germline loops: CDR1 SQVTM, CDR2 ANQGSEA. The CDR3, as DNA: TGCAGCGTTCAACTAGCGACGACCGAGCAGTTCTTC. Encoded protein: CSVQLATTEQFF.

CDR3 sequence (DNA): TGTGCCTGGAGTTCAGGGAATGAGCAGTTCTTC. It specifies CAWSSGNEQFF. The gene calls are TRBV30 and TRBJ2-1, with a possible D match to TRBD1 (5 bases). The ends were cut back, 2 bases at V and 7 bases at J, with 6 bases in the middle. The CDR3 sequence is 11 residues long. The germline V gene encodes CDR1 GTSNPN and CDR2 SVGIG (reference sequence).